This TCR beta chain is drawn from a study of OX40 agonist ivuxolimab in advanced cancers. About the study: Ivuxolimab, an antibody that agonizes OX40 (CD134), was administered to the patients.

Sequencing used immunoSEQ multiplex PCR; TCRdb keeps in-frame clones, though not all of them. The sample includes roughly 80,000 clones, approximately 86% of them seen just once. There are 15 residues in the CDR3. Trimming cost V 0 bases and J 4 bases; bases outside gene matches: 5. The germline CDR1 and CDR2 sequences are LGHNA and YSLEER. This clone turned up a few times. The genes are TRBV4-3 and TRBJ2-5; the match to TRBD1 covers 7 bases. The sequence derives from an adult with an advanced solid tumor such as melanoma, head and neck, liver or kidney cancer. Here the sequenced sample was CD4+ or CD8+ T cells sorted from blood, taken in a trial of the OX40 agonist ivuxolimab. The CDR3 region is CASSQDPQGTETQYF. The CDR3 nucleotides read TGCGCCAGCAGCCAAGACCCACAGGGGACAGAGACCCAGTACTTC.